The present entry profiles one T cell receptor beta chain with its context. The antigen is unknown. TCRdb keeps only in-frame clones here, not all; method: immunoSEQ multiplex PCR. The sample lists 70,000 to 95,000 clones, under 90% occurring once. The data were taken from a study of OX40 agonist ivuxolimab in advanced cancers. Points from the study as a whole: Dosing at 0.1 to 3.0 mg/kg was accompanied by clonal expansion of CD4+ and CD8+ blood T cells by week 6.

The receptor comes from an adult with an advanced solid tumor such as melanoma, head and neck, liver or kidney cancer. The starting material was CD4+ or CD8+ T cells sorted from blood, obtained in a trial of the OX40 agonist ivuxolimab.

CDR3: CASSPTSGSYEQYF. Here the CDR3 DNA reads TGTGCCAGCTCCCCTACTTCCGGGAGCTACGAGCAGTACTTC. The chain uses TRBV18 and TRBJ2-7; TRBD2 is a possible D gene (6 bases). Germline V gene lookup returns CDR1 KGHSH and CDR2 LQKENI. The CDR3 has 14 residues. V gave up 6 bases and J gave up 3 bases, with 15 bases separating them.